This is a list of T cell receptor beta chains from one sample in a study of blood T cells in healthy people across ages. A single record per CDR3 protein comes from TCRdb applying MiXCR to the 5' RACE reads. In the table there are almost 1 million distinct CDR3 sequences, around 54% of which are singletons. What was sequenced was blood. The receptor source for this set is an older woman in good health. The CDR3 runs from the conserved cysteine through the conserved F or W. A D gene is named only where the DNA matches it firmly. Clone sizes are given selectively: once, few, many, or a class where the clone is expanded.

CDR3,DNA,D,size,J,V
CASSSPFEAGQGSYNEQFF,TGTGCCAGCAGTTCGCCCTTTGAAGCGGGCCAAGGCTCCTACAATGAGCAGTTCTTC,-,-,TRBJ2-1,TRBV6-2/TRBV6-3
CASSVTGGDYGYTF,TGTGCCAGCAGCGTCACAGGGGGTGACTATGGCTACACCTTC,TRBD1,few,TRBJ1-2,TRBV7-2
CASTSVIAGVGKTQFF,TGTGCCAGCACCTCTGTGATAGCGGGAGTTGGAAAGACCCAGTTCTTC,TRBD2,-,TRBJ2-1,TRBV28
CASSRELGSSYEQYF,TGTGCCAGCAGCCGGGAGCTGGGCAGCTCCTACGAGCAGTACTTC,-,-,TRBJ2-7,TRBV3-1
CASRQATGGRYWYGYTF,TGTGCCAGCAGGCAAGCGACAGGGGGCCGTTATTGGTATGGCTACACCTTC,TRBD1,-,TRBJ1-2,TRBV28
CTSSQGTGGSGANVLTF,TGCACCAGCAGCCAAGGGACAGGGGGCTCTGGGGCCAACGTCCTGACTTTC,TRBD1,once,TRBJ2-6,TRBV4-3
CASSQRDSGVSYNSPLHF,TGCGCCAGCAGCCAGAGGGACAGTGGGGTGTCCTATAATTCACCCCTCCACTTT,TRBD1,few,TRBJ1-6,TRBV4-1
CASSEAQSNNSPLHF,TGTGCCAGCAGTGAAGCACAGTCGAACAATTCACCCCTCCACTTT,-,-,TRBJ1-6,TRBV2
CASSSSDGYTF,TGTGCCAGCAGCTCCTCGGATGGCTACACCTTC,-,few,TRBJ1-2,TRBV7-9
CSARGQGLAGGAQFF,TGCAGTGCTAGAGGTCAGGGACTAGCGGGAGGGGCGCAGTTCTTC,TRBD2,few,TRBJ2-1,TRBV20-1
CSARGGGQKNEQFF,TGCAGTGCTAGAGGGGGGGGGCAGAAAAATGAGCAGTTCTTC,-,many,TRBJ2-1,TRBV20-1
CSVLKAGGLNTGELFF,TGCAGCGTTCTTAAGGCGGGAGGTCTGAACACCGGGGAGCTGTTTTTT,TRBD2,-,TRBJ2-2,TRBV29-1
CASTSRVMNTEAFF,TGTGCCAGCACCTCACGGGTGATGAACACTGAAGCTTTCTTT,-,-,TRBJ1-1,TRBV6-2/TRBV6-3
CASSGSYGLGAYNEQFF,TGTGCCAGCAGTGGGAGTTATGGGTTAGGAGCCTACAATGAGCAGTTCTTC,-,-,TRBJ2-1,TRBV6-1
CASRLSGGTYEQYF,TGTGCCAGCAGACTTAGCGGGGGGACTTACGAGCAGTACTTC,TRBD2,-,TRBJ2-7,TRBV3-1
CASRSAAGQGSPEQFF,TGTGCCAGCAGATCAGCTGCAGGCCAAGGATCACCTGAGCAGTTCTTC,-,-,TRBJ2-1,TRBV7-2
CSARDVEPQETQYF,TGCAGTGCTAGAGATGTGGAACCTCAAGAGACCCAGTACTTC,-,-,TRBJ2-5,TRBV20-1
CASSLGTSGGEQFF,TGTGCCAGCAGCTTAGGGACTAGCGGGGGGGAGCAGTTCTTC,TRBD2,few,TRBJ2-1,TRBV7-6
CASSLDRGRAQYF,TGCGCCAGCAGCTTGGACCGTGGAAGAGCCCAGTACTTC,-,-,TRBJ2-5,TRBV5-1
CASSSLRGDRGGGYEQYF,TGTGCCAGCAGCTCCCTAAGGGGGGATAGAGGGGGCGGGTACGAGCAGTACTTC,-,-,TRBJ2-7,TRBV11-2
CSAPAVAYETQYF,TGCAGTGCTCCCGCGGTAGCGTATGAGACCCAGTACTTC,-,-,TRBJ2-5,TRBV20-1
CSVHDPEGTQFF,TGCAGCGTTCATGACCCCGAAGGGACCCAGTTCTTC,-,-,TRBJ2-1,TRBV29-1
CVSSLVRVQETQYF,TGTGTCAGCAGCTTAGTGAGGGTTCAGGAGACCCAGTACTTC,-,-,TRBJ2-5,TRBV11-2
CSARGQGLGEQYF,TGCAGTGCTAGAGGGCAGGGATTAGGGGAGCAGTACTTC,-,many,TRBJ2-7,TRBV20-1
CASSPNGGANTGELFF,TGTGCCAGCAGCCCCAACGGCGGGGCGAACACCGGGGAGCTGTTTTTT,-,-,TRBJ2-2,TRBV7-3
CASSPGTETLDTQYF,TGTGCCAGCAGCCCTGGGACCGAAACCTTAGATACGCAGTATTTT,-,-,TRBJ2-3,TRBV4-2
CAWSVSVNTEAFF,TGTGCCTGGAGTGTGTCGGTGAACACTGAAGCTTTCTTT,-,-,TRBJ1-1,TRBV30
CATSTQAGVPYEQYF,TGTGCCACCAGCACCCAAGCGGGAGTCCCCTACGAGCAGTACTTC,TRBD2,few,TRBJ2-7,TRBV15
CASSLDLGANVLTF,TGTGCCAGCAGCCTGGACCTCGGGGCCAACGTCCTGACTTTC,-,few,TRBJ2-6,TRBV14
CSASRGRIEQFF,TGCAGTGCTAGCAGGGGGCGTATTGAGCAGTTCTTC,TRBD1,-,TRBJ2-1,TRBV20-1
CATSDRNSLQETQYF,TGTGCCACCAGTGATAGAAACTCCTTACAAGAGACCCAGTACTTC,-,-,TRBJ2-5,TRBV24-1
CATSGEGQQETQYF,TGTGCCACCAGTGGGGAGGGACAGCAAGAGACCCAGTACTTC,-,-,TRBJ2-5,TRBV24-1
CGVELASYEQYF,TGCGGCGTTGAGCTGGCGTCCTACGAGCAGTACTTC,-,-,TRBJ2-7,TRBV29-1
CRINRGAGNTEAFF,TGCAGAATAAATCGGGGCGCCGGAAACACTGAAGCTTTCTTT,-,-,TRBJ1-1,TRBV20-1
CAIRAGAGNEQYF,TGTGCCATCAGGGCGGGAGCAGGCAATGAGCAGTACTTC,TRBD2,-,TRBJ2-7,TRBV10-3
CASSLDKDRGGRTDTQYF,TGTGCCAGCAGCCTCGACAAGGATAGGGGGGGGCGCACAGATACGCAGTATTTT,-,-,TRBJ2-3,TRBV7-8
CSVETTGESNQPQHF,TGCAGCGTTGAAACCACAGGGGAAAGCAATCAGCCCCAGCATTTT,TRBD1,-,TRBJ1-5,TRBV29-1
CASSATSVSKNIQYF,TGTGCCAGCAGTGCGACTAGCGTTAGCAAAAACATTCAGTACTTC,TRBD2,-,TRBJ2-4,TRBV2
CSARAWGTDTQYF,TGCAGTGCTAGAGCTTGGGGGACAGATACGCAGTATTTT,-,-,TRBJ2-3,TRBV20-1
CASSLTFYLGTGDSYEQYF,TGTGCCAGCAGTTTAACTTTTTACTTAGGGACAGGGGATTCCTACGAGCAGTACTTC,TRBD1,-,TRBJ2-7,TRBV12-3/TRBV12-4